This entry concerns a single TCR beta chain. Its antigen is currently not known. The record has no base qualities; no much larger clone is one base away. This sample stems from a study of CD8+CD57+ T cells in acquired aplastic anemia (dated by TCRdb to about 2018). The study in broad terms: On average, sorted CD4+ and CD8+ cells yielded 3 to 4 ug of extracted DNA, with a range of about 0.17 to 27.4 ug. For healthy donor samples, the average read count was about 10.8 million for CD4+ cells and 11.0 million for CD8+ cells.

V sheds 6 bases and J sheds 5 bases, leaving 14 bases between their ends. From the germline V gene (reference sequence), CDR1 is DFQATT and CDR2 is SNEGSKA. The cysteine opens and the phenylalanine closes a CDR3 of 12 amino acids. Just CDR3 DNA is preserved here, 36 bases in frame from base 1. Profiling of TCR beta VDJ combinations and CDR3 sequences used genomic DNA as the template. TCR repertoire sequencing was run on an Illumina HiSeq 2000. The study's processing was this. TRBV/TRBJ rearrangement plots, CDR3 size and DJ length profiles, and Simpson's diversity index were used to assess repertoires. The most abundant DNA sequence in the deep sequencing data was defined as the immunodominant clone. CDR3 amino acid sequences were screened for sharing across subjects and were compared with published repertoires and the VDJdb database. TCRdb reprocessing: public reads trimmed at Q25 with fastp, clones called with MiXCR, in-frame beta chains kept. Rows with a matching CDR3 protein are joined into one entry that keeps the most common DNA and genes. Here the V and J calls rest on TCRdb's processing, not on the authors' analysis. The sample records approximately 200,000 distinct CDR3 sequences, around 60% of which are singletons. Approximately 32% of the sample is taken by the ten largest.

Paper-wide results and their limitations: No significant difference in CD8+ Simpson's diversity was found between patients and healthy controls (P=0.060). Roughly 30 CD8+ CDR3 sequences were shared between patients and controls but appeared highly expressed in patients and within their immunodominant clones.

TCR repertoires of sorted CD4+ and CD8+ blood T cells from severe aplastic anemia patients and healthy subjects were deep-sequenced in the study. Ficoll-Paque density gradient centrifugation was used to isolate peripheral blood mononuclear cells. CD4+ and CD8+ T cells were sorted by FACS or magnetic beads before DNA extraction. The sequenced sample consisted of sorted CD4+, CD8+, or CD8+CD57+ T cells (not recorded which) from PBMCs. Recombination linked TRBV20-1 to TRBJ2-7; the D gene assignment is perhaps TRBD1 or TRBD2, with each matching 5 bases. The sequence came from a human donor in good health. The base sequence is TGCAGTGCCGGGCAGGGACGGCACGAGCAGTACTTC. Translated, it gives CSAGQGRHEQYF.